One sample yielded the 2 T cell receptor beta chains listed below, sequenced in a study of cytotoxic CD8 clonotypes in ibrutinib-treated CLL. Sequencing used immunoSEQ multiplex PCR; TCRdb keeps in-frame clones, though not all of them. The data show about 200,000 clones, around 72% seen once. Sequences were derived from PBMCs, sampled after 24 months of ibrutinib treatment. Receptors originate from a human donor with chronic lymphocytic leukemia.

This clone was counted between two and nine times. The chain uses TRBV27 and TRBJ1-1; D is perhaps TRBD1 (6 bases). Trimming took off 7 bases at V and 5 bases at J, with 20 bases between the two ends. The CDR3 loop spans 15 amino acids. From germline, CDR1 is MNHEY and CDR2 SMNVEV (reference sequence). CDR3 loop: CASTPMRGGLTEAFF. CDR3 DNA: TGTGCCAGCACACCCATGCGAGGGGGGCTTACTGAAGCTTTCTTT.

This chain connects TRBV19 to TRBJ2-5; 10 bases are shared with TRBD2. From germline, CDR1 is LNHDA and CDR2 SQIVND (reference sequence). The CDR3 runs to 17 residues. The junction had 7 bases not matched to a gene; V was cut back by 1 base and J by 2 bases. CDR3 bases: TGTGCCAGTAGTATAGGGATCCTAGCGGGGGAGCAAGAGACCCAGTACTTC. Protein product: CASSIGILAGEQETQYF.